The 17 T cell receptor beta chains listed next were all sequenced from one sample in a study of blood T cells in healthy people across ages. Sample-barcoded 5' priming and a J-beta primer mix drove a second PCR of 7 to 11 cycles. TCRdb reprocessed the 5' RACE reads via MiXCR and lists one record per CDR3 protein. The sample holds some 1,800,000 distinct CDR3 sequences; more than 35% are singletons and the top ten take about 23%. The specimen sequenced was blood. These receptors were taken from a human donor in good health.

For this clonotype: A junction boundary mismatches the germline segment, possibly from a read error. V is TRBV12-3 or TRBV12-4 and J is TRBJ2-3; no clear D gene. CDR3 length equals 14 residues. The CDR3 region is CASSGVVGADTQYF. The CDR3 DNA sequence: TGTGCCAGCAGCGGAGTTGTGGGCGCAGATACGCAGTATTTC.

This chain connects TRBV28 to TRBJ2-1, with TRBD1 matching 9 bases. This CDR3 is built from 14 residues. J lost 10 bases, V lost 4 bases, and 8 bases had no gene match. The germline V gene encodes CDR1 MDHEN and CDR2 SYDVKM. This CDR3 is CASSWGTGTWEQFF. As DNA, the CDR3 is TGTGCCAGCAGTTGGGGGACAGGGACTTGGGAGCAGTTCTTC. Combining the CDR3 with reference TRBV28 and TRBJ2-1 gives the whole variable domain DVKVTQSSRYLVKRTGEKVFLECVQDMDHENMFWYRQDPGLGLRLIYFSYDVKMKEKGDIPEGYSVSREKKERFSLILESASTNQTSMYLCASSWGTGTWEQFFGPGTRLTVL.

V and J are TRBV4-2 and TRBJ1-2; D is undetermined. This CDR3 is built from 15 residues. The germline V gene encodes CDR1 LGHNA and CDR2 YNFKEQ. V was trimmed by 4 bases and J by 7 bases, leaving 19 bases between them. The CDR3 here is CASSPQQAAYGGYTF. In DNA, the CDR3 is TGTGCCAGCAGCCCTCAGCAGGCGGCGTATGGTGGCTACACCTTC.

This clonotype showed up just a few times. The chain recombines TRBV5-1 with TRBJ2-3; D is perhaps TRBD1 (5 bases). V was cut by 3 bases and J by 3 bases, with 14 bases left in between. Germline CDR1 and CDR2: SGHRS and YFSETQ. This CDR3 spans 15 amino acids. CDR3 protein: CASSSTVTDTDTQYF. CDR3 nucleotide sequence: TGCGCCAGCAGCTCGACTGTGACAGATACAGATACGCAGTATTTT.

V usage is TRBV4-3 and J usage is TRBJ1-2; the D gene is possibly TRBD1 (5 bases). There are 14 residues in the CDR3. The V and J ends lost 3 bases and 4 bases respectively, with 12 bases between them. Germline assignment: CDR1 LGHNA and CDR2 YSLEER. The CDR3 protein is CASSHQGGGYGYTF. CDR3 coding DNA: TGCGCCAGCAGCCACCAGGGTGGTGGCTATGGCTACACCTTC.

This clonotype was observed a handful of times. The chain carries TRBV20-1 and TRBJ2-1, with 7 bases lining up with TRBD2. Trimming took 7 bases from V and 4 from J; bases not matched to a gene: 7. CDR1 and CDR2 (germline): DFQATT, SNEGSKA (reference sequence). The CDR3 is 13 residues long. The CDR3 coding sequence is TGCAGTGGTATCGCGGGGGTATACAATGAGCAGTTCTTC. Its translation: CSGIAGVYNEQFF.

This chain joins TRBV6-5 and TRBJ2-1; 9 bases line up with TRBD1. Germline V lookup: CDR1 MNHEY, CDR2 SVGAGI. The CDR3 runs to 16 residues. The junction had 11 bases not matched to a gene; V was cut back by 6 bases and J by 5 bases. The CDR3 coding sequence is TGTGCCAGCAGGCAAACGGGGACAGGGCGCCACAATGAGCAGTTCTTC. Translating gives CASRQTGTGRHNEQFF.

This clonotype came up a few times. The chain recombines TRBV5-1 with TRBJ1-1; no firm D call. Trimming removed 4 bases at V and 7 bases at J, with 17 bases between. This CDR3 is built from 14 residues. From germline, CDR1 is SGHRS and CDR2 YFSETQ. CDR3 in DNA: TGCGCCAGCAGCCTAACAATATTCGGCGGTGAAGCTTTCTTT. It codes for CASSLTIFGGEAFF.

The chain's CDR3 is CSASQGITYGYTF. The CDR3 DNA follows: TGCAGTGCTAGTCAGGGGATCACCTATGGCTACACCTTC. The chain couples TRBV20-1 to TRBJ1-2; D might be TRBD1 (6 bases). Trimming removed 3 bases from V and 4 bases from J, with 12 bases in between. The germline CDR1 and CDR2 sequences are DFQATT and SNEGSKA (reference sequence). The CDR3 sequence is 13 residues long.

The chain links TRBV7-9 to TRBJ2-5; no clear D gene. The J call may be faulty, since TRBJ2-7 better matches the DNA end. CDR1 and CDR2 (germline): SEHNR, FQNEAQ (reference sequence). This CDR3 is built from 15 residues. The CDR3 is CASSQVYGVRSEQYF. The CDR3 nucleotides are TGTGCCAGCAGCCAGGTATACGGAGTTAGGAGCGAGCAGTACTTC.

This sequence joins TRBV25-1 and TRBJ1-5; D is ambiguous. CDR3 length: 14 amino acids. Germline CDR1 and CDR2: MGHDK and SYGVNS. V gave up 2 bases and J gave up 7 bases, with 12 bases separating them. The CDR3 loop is CASSEPGLFQPQHF. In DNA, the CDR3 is TGTGCCAGCAGTGAACCAGGACTCTTCCAGCCCCAGCATTTT. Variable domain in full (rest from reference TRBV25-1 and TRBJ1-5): EADIYQTPRYLVIGTGKKITLECSQTMGHDKMYWYQQDPGMELHLIHYSYGVNSTEKGDLSSESTVSRIRTEHFPLTLESARPSHTSQYLCASSEPGLFQPQHFGDGTRLSIL.

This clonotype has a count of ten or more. CDR3 region: CASSPLTSGDEQFF. CDR3 coding DNA: TGTGCCAGCAGTCCCCTAACTAGCGGGGATGAGCAGTTCTTC. V usage is TRBV6-5 and J usage is TRBJ2-1, with TRBD2 matching over 10 bases. Germline-derived CDR1 and CDR2 are MNHEY and SVGAGI. The CDR3 length is 14 residues. After removal of 5 bases from V and 8 bases from J, the junction contained 6 bases not matched to a gene.

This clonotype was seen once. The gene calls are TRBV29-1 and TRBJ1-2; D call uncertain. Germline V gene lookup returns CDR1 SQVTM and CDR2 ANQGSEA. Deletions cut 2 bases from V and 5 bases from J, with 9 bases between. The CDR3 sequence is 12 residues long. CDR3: CSVEWNAYGYTF. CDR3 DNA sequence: TGCAGCGTTGAATGGAACGCATATGGCTACACCTTC. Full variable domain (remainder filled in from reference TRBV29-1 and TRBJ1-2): SAVISQKPSRDICQRGTSLTIQCQVDSQVTMMFWYRQQPGQSLTLIATANQGSEATYESGFVIDKFPISRPNLTFSTLTVSNMSPEDSSIYLCSVEWNAYGYTFGSGTRLTVV.

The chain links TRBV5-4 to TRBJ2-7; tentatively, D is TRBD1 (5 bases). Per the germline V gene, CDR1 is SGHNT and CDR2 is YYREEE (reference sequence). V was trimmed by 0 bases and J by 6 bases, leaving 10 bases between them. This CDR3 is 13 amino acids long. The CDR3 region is CASSLGLRVEQYF. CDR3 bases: TGTGCCAGCAGCTTGGGACTCAGGGTCGAGCAGTACTTC.

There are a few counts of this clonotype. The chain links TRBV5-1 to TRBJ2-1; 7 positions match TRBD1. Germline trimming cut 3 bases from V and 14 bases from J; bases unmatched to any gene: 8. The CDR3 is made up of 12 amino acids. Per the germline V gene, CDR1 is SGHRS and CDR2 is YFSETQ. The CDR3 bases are TGCGCCAGCAGCTGGGACAGTCCCTCCGAGTTCTTC. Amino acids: CASSWDSPSEFF. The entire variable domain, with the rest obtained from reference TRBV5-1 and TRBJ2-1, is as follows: KAGVTQTPRYLIKTRGQQVTLSCSPISGHRSVSWYQQTPGQGLQFLFEYFSETQRNKGNFPGRFSGRQFSNSRSEMNVSTLELGDSALYLCASSWDSPSEFFGPGTRLTVL.

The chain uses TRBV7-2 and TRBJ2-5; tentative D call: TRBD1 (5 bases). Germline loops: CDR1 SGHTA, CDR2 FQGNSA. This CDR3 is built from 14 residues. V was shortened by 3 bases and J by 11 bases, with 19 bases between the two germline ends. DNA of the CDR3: TGTGCCAGCAGCTTGTCGATCAGGGAAAATGAGCAGTACTTC. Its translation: CASSLSIRENEQYF. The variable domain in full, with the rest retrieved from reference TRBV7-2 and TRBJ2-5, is GAGVSQSPSNKVTEKGKDVELRCDPISGHTALYWYRQSLGQGLEFLIYFQGNSAPDKSGLPSDRFSAERTGGSVSTLTIQRTQQEDSAVYLCASSLSIRENEQYFGPGTRLLVL.

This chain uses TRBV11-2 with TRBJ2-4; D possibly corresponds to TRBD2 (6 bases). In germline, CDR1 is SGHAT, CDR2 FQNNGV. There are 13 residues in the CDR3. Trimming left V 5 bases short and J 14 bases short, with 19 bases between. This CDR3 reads CASSPGTQLAKYF. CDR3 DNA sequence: TGTGCCAGCAGCCCTGGGACTCAACTGGCGAAGTACTTC.